This TCR beta chain is drawn from a study of T cells after yellow fever vaccination. Whole-study results and caveats: After the booster, roughly 96% of CD4 and about nine tenths of CD8 primary-response clones were re-detected. Shared CD4/CD8 clonotypes were a small share, likely from convergent recombination.

CDR3 size: 12 residues. The junction had 3 bases not matched to a gene; V was cut back by 4 bases and J by 5 bases. Germline-derived CDR1 and CDR2 are SQVTM and ANQGSEA. In making TCR cDNA, 5'RACE template switching added a universal primer site and UMIs to it. TCRdb re-derived calls from the 5' RACE reads in MiXCR, one entry per CDR3 protein. The data hold approximately 300,000 distinct CDR3 sequences, with roughly 13% observed a single time. This clonotype has only a few counts. The antigen is not known. This sequence originates from a man aged 25 to 45 who received the YFV17D yellow fever vaccine. This chain joins TRBV29-1 and TRBJ2-3, with TRBD2 matching 7 bases. The sample was CD4+ T cells sorted from PBMCs, taken 45 days after the yellow fever booster vaccination. DNA of the CDR3: TGCAGCGTTGTGGCGGGGGTAGATACGCAGTATTTT. Its translation is CSVVAGVDTQYF.